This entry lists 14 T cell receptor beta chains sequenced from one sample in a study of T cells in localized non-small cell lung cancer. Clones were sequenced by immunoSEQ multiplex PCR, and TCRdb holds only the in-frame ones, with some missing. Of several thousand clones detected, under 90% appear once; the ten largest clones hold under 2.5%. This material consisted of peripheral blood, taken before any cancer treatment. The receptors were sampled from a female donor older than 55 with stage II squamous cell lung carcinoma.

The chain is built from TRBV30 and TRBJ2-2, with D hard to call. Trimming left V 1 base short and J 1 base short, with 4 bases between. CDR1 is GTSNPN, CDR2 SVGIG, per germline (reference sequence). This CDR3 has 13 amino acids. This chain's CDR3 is CAWSGRNTGELFF. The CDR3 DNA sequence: TGTGCCTGGAGTGGAAGGAACACCGGGGAGCTGTTTTTT.

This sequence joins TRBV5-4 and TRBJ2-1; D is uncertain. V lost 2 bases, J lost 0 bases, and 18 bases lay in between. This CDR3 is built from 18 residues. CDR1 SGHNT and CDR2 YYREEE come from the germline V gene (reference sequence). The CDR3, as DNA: TGTGCCAGCAGCTTTGTTGAGACCCGGTTTTTCTCCTACAATGAGCAGTTCTTC. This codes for CASSFVETRFFSYNEQFF.

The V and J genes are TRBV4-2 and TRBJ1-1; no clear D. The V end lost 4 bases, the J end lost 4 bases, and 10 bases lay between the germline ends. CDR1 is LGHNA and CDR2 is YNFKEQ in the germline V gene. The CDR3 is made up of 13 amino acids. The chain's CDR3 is CASSPPRGTEAFF. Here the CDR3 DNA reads TGTGCCAGCAGCCCCCCACGTGGCACTGAAGCTTTCTTT.

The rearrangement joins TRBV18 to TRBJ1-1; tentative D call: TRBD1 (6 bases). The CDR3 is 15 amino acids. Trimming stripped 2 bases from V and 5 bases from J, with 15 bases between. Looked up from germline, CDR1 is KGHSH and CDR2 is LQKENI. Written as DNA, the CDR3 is TGTGCCAGCTCACCAACAACAGGGTTTAGAACTGAAGCTTTCTTT. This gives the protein CASSPTTGFRTEAFF. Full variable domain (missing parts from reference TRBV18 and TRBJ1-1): NAGVMQNPRHLVRRRGQEARLRCSPMKGHSHVYWYRQLPEEGLKFMVYLQKENIIDESGMPKERFSAEFPKEGPSILRIQQVVRGDSAAYFCASSPTTGFRTEAFFGQGTRLTVV.

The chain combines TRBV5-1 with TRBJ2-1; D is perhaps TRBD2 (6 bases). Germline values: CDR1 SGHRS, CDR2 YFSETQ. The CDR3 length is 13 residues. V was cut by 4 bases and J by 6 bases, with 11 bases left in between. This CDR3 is CASSAGLVNEQFF. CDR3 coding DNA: TGCGCCAGCAGCGCGGGACTCGTCAATGAGCAGTTCTTC.

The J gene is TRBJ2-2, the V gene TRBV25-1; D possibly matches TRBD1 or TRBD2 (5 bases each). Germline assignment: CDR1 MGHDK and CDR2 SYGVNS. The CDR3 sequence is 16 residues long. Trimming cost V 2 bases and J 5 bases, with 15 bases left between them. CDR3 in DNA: TGTGCCAGCAGTGAACCGGGACCCACTCAAACCGGGGAGCTGTTTTTT. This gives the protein CASSEPGPTQTGELFF. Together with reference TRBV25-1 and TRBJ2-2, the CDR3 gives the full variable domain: EADIYQTPRYLVIGTGKKITLECSQTMGHDKMYWYQQDPGMELHLIHYSYGVNSTEKGDLSSESTVSRIRTEHFPLTLESARPSHTSQYLCASSEPGPTQTGELFFGEGSRLTVL.

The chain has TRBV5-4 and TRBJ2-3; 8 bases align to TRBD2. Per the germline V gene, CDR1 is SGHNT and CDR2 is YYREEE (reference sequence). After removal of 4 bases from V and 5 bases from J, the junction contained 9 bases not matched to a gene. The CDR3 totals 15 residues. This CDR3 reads CASSPARGGEDTQYF. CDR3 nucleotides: TGTGCCAGCAGCCCCGCCCGGGGGGGCGAAGATACGCAGTATTTT.

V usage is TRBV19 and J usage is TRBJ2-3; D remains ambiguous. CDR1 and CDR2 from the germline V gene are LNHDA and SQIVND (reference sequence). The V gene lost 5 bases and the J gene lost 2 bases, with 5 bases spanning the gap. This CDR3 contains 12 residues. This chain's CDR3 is CASSDNTDTQYF. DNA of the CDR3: TGTGCCAGTAGTGACAACACAGATACGCAGTATTTT.

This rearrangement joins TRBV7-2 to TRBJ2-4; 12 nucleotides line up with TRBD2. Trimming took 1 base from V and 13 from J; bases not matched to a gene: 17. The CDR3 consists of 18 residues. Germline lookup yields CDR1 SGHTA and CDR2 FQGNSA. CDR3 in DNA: TGTGCCAGCAGCTTAGACGGCCTAGCGGGAGGGCCGATCCAACAACAGTACTTC. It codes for CASSLDGLAGGPIQQQYF.

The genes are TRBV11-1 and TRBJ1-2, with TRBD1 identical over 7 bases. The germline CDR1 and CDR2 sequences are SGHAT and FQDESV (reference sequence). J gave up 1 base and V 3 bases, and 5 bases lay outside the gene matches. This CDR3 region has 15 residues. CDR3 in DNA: TGTGCCAGCAGCTTGGAGGGGGCCGGTAACTATGGCTACACCTTC. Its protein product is CASSLEGAGNYGYTF. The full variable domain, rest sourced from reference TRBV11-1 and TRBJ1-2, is EAEVAQSPRYKITEKSQAVAFWCDPISGHATLYWYRQILGQGPELLVQFQDESVVDDSQLPKDRFSAERLKGVDSTLKIQPAELGDSAMYLCASSLEGAGNYGYTFGSGTRLTVV.

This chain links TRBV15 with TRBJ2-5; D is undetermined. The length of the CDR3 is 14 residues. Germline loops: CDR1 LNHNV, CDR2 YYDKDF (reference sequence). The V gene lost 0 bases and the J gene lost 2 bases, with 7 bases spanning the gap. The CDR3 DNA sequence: TGTGCCACCAGCAGAGATTTGGGTCAAGAGACCCAGTACTTC. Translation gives CATSRDLGQETQYF.

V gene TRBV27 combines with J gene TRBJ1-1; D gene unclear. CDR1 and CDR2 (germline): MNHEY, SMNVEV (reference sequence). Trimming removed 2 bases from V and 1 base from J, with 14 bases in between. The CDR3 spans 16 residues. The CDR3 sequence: CASSLSGVGPNTEAFF. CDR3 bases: TGTGCCAGCAGTTTAAGTGGGGTCGGGCCGAACACTGAAGCTTTCTTT.

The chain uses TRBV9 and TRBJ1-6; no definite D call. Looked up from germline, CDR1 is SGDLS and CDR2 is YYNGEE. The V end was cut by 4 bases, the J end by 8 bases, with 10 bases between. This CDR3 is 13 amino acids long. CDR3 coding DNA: TGTGCCAGCAGCCTCACCCCTGATTCACCCCTCCACTTT. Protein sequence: CASSLTPDSPLHF.

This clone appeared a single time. The chain's CDR3 is CASSLQGTDGYTF. As DNA, the CDR3 is TGTGCCAGCAGCTTGCAGGGGACGGATGGCTACACCTTC. V and J are TRBV5-4 and TRBJ1-2; D possibly corresponds to TRBD1 (6 bases). This CDR3 contains 13 residues. The V gene's germline CDR1 is SGHNT and CDR2 YYREEE (reference sequence). Trimming took off 1 base at V and 6 bases at J, with 10 bases between the two ends.